Listed below are T cell receptor beta chains from one sample, sequenced in a study of siplizumab effects on memory and regulatory T cells. Assay used: immunoSEQ multiplex PCR; TCRdb lists only in-frame clones, some missing. The sample includes roughly 56,000 clones, 85% to 95% of them seen just once. Sequencing was performed on CD8+ T cells sorted from blood. These receptors were obtained from a human donor in good health. The CDR3 runs from the conserved cysteine through the conserved F or W. The D gene is left open where the match is weak. Not every row has a clone size; where given, it reads once, few, many or a size class.

j_gene | v_gene | d_gene | abundance | CDR3aa | CDR3nt
TRBJ2-7 | TRBV9 | TRBD2 | once | CASSVARTRDFIEQYF | TGTGCCAGCAGCGTAGCGAGGACTAGGGATTTCATCGAGCAGTACTTC
TRBJ2-7 | TRBV29-1 | TRBD2 | . | CSVLTSDSYEQYF | TGCAGCGTCCTAACTAGCGACTCCTACGAGCAGTACTTC
TRBJ1-1 | TRBV28 | . | . | CASSLFGSEGMNTEAFF | TGTGCCAGCAGTTTATTCGGCAGTGAGGGCATGAACACTGAAGCTTTCTTT
TRBJ2-2 | TRBV9 | TRBD1 | . | CASSGQGSNTGELFF | TGTGCCAGCAGCGGACAGGGGTCGAACACCGGGGAGCTGTTTTTT
TRBJ2-3 | TRBV28 | . | few | CATSTTGDTQYF | TGTGCCACCTCTACGACGGGCGATACGCAGTATTTT
TRBJ1-1 | TRBV19 | . | . | CASSIAGDMNTEAFF | TGTGCCAGTAGTATAGCAGGTGACATGAACACTGAAGCTTTCTTT
TRBJ1-1 | TRBV27 | . | . | CASSFGALTEAFF | TGTGCCAGCAGTTTTGGGGCGCTTACTGAAGCTTTCTTT
TRBJ2-5 | TRBV9 | TRBD2 | once | CASSGSGRAPETQYF | TGTGCCAGCAGCGGTAGCGGGAGGGCCCCAGAGACCCAGTACTTC
TRBJ1-2 | TRBV9 | TRBD1 | once | CASSTVQGNYGYTF | TGTGCCAGCAGCACGGTACAGGGGAACTATGGCTACACCTTC
TRBJ2-6 | TRBV28 | . | . | CASSLFLTSGANVLTF | TGTGCCAGCAGTTTATTCTTAACGTCTGGGGCCAACGTCCTGACTTTC
TRBJ1-2 | TRBV5-1 | TRBD1 | once | CASSQAGTGDLYGYTF | TGCGCCAGCAGCCAAGCCGGGACAGGGGACCTTTATGGCTACACCTTC
TRBJ2-7 | TRBV7-9 | . | . | CASSLGTEAYYEQYF | TGTGCCAGCAGCTTAGGGACAGAAGCATACTACGAGCAGTACTTC
TRBJ2-3 | TRBV19 | TRBD2 | . | CASSQGLAGSTDTQYF | TGTGCCAGTAGTCAGGGACTAGCGGGGAGCACAGATACGCAGTATTTT
TRBJ2-2 | TRBV11-3 | . | once | CASRDHSWTGELFF | TGTGCCAGCAGGGACCACTCTTGGACCGGGGAGCTGTTTTTT
TRBJ2-7 | TRBV9 | TRBD2 | few | CASSPGGVPTYEQYF | TGTGCCAGCAGCCCCGGGGGGGTACCGACCTACGAGCAGTACTTC
TRBJ1-1 | TRBV7-9 | . | once | CASSLHLGSDTEAFF | TGTGCCAGCAGCTTGCACCTGGGATCGGACACTGAAGCTTTCTTT
TRBJ1-4 | TRBV28 | TRBD1 | . | CASSARRTGGEKLFF | TGTGCCAGCAGTGCCCGGCGGACAGGTGGGGAAAAACTGTTTTTT
TRBJ2-1 | TRBV4-3 | TRBD2 | few | CASSPILAGAPYNEQFF | TGCGCCAGCAGTCCTATTCTAGCGGGAGCCCCCTACAATGAGCAGTTCTTC
TRBJ2-7 | TRBV28 | TRBD2 | . | CASSELAGGMSYEQYF | TGTGCCAGCAGTGAGCTAGCGGGAGGTATGTCCTACGAGCAGTACTTC
TRBJ1-1 | TRBV2 | . | . | CASSELHGAFF | TGTGCCAGCAGTGAACTACATGGAGCTTTCTTT
TRBJ2-7 | TRBV27 | TRBD2 | once | CASSLDSGRISEQYF | TGTGCCAGCAGTTTAGATAGCGGGAGAATATCGGAGCAGTACTTC
TRBJ1-5 | TRBV5-6 | . | . | CASSLSPGVDNQPQHF | TGTGCCAGCAGCTTGTCGCCAGGAGTCGACAATCAGCCCCAGCATTTT
TRBJ2-1 | TRBV5-1 | . | . | CASSFDKYNEQFF | TGCGCCAGCAGCTTTGATAAGTACAATGAGCAGTTCTTC
TRBJ1-5 | TRBV6-5 | . | . | CASSYSEGEPQHF | TGTGCCAGCAGTTACTCAGAAGGGGAGCCCCAGCATTTT
TRBJ2-3 | TRBV11-1 | . | . | CASSPPSTDTQYF | TGTGCCAGCAGTCCCCCCAGCACAGATACGCAGTATTTT
TRBJ2-7 | TRBV7-9 | . | . | CASSLTGISYEQYF | TGTGCCAGCAGCTTAACTGGTATCTCCTACGAGCAGTACTTC
TRBJ1-3 | TRBV27 | . | . | CASMDFSGNTIYF | TGTGCCAGCATGGATTTCTCTGGAAACACCATATATTTT
TRBJ2-1 | TRBV5-4 | . | . | CASSWDVYNEQFF | TGTGCCAGCAGCTGGGACGTATACAATGAGCAGTTCTTC
TRBJ2-7 | TRBV20-1 | . | . | CSVRTGNEQYF | TGCAGTGTCCGGACTGGGAACGAGCAGTACTTC
TRBJ2-1 | TRBV2 | TRBD2 | . | CASSLAGASYNEQFF | TGTGCCAGCAGTTTAGCGGGCGCCTCCTACAATGAGCAGTTCTTC
TRBJ2-7 | TRBV10-1 | . | . | CASSDPGATSGEQYF | TGCGCCAGCAGTGACCCGGGGGCTACAAGCGGAGAGCAGTACTTC
TRBJ2-7 | TRBV2 | TRBD2 | once | CASDQRELTYEQYF | TGTGCCAGCGACCAGCGGGAGCTTACCTACGAGCAGTACTTC
TRBJ2-1 | TRBV9 | TRBD1 | . | CASSPGTTGALNEQFF | TGTGCCAGCAGCCCCGGAACCACAGGGGCGCTTAATGAGCAGTTCTTC
TRBJ2-2 | TRBV29-1 | . | . | CSGGLSTGELFF | TGCAGCGGGGGACTTTCCACCGGGGAGCTGTTTTTT
TRBJ2-1 | TRBV7-9 | . | . | CASSLGPALYNEQFF | TGTGCCAGCAGCTTGGGCCCAGCACTCTACAATGAGCAGTTCTTC
TRBJ2-1 | TRBV29-1 | . | . | CSVVGGQDEQFF | TGCAGCGTTGTGGGGGGGCAGGATGAGCAGTTCTTC
TRBJ2-1 | TRBV28 | TRBD2 | . | CAIKSGRSSYNEQFF | TGTGCCATTAAGAGCGGGAGGAGCTCCTACAATGAGCAGTTCTTC
TRBJ2-7 | TRBV5-1 | . | . | CASRTSWGEQYF | TGCGCCAGCAGAACAAGCTGGGGCGAGCAGTACTTC
TRBJ1-5 | TRBV27 | . | . | CASSLTGGPYSNQPQHF | TGTGCCAGCAGTTTGACAGGAGGGCCCTATAGCAATCAGCCCCAGCATTTT
TRBJ2-3 | TRBV2 | . | . | CASSVVRDADTQYF | TGTGCCAGCAGTGTGGTCAGGGATGCGGATACGCAGTATTTT
TRBJ1-2 | TRBV13 | . | . | CASSLRGQGNYGYTF | TGTGCCAGCAGCTTAAGGGGTCAGGGGAACTATGGCTACACCTTC
TRBJ2-5 | TRBV30 | . | once | CALERPKYQETQYF | TGTGCCCTAGAGCGTCCGAAGTACCAAGAGACCCAGTACTTC
TRBJ2-7 | TRBV4-1 | . | . | CASSPSSYYEQYF | TGCGCCAGCAGCCCCTCCTCCTACTACGAGCAGTACTTC
TRBJ2-1 | TRBV29-1 | TRBD2 | once | CSVEGTSGTSLSYNEQFF | TGCAGCGTTGAAGGTACTAGCGGGACCTCCCTCTCCTACAATGAGCAGTTCTTC
TRBJ2-7 | TRBV7-9 | . | . | CASSLNSYEQYF | TGTGCCAGCAGCTTGAATAGTTACGAGCAGTACTTC
TRBJ1-2 | TRBV27 | TRBD1 | . | CASSPGTASAYGYTF | TGTGCCAGCAGTCCCGGGACAGCTTCTGCCTATGGCTACACCTTC
TRBJ1-1 | TRBV20-1 | . | . | CSARLGAFF | TGCAGTGCTAGATTGGGAGCTTTCTTT
TRBJ1-2 | TRBV27 | TRBD1 | . | CASSGGDRHYGYTF | TGTGCCAGCAGTGGGGGGGACAGGCACTATGGCTACACCTTC
TRBJ2-5 | TRBV29-1 | . | . | CSVETGIQETQYF | TGCAGCGTTGAAACGGGGATCCAAGAGACCCAGTACTTC
TRBJ2-7 | TRBV10-2 | TRBD1 | . | CASSAPHRDRVIYEQYF | TGCGCCAGCTCTGCCCCCCACCGGGACAGGGTAATCTACGAGCAGTACTTC